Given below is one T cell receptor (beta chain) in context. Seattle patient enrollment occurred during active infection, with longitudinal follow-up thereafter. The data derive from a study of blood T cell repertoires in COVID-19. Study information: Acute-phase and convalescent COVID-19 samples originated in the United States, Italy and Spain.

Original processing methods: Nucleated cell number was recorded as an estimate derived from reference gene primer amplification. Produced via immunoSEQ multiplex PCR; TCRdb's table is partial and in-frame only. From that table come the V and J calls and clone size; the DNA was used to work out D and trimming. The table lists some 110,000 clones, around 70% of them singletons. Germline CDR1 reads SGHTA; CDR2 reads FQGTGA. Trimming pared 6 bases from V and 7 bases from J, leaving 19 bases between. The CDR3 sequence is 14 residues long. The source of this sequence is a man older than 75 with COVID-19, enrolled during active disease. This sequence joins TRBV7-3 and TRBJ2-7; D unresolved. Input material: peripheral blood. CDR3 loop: CASRPRGKLTEQYF. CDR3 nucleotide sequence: TGTGCCAGCAGGCCGCGTGGCAAGCTGACTGAGCAGTACTTC. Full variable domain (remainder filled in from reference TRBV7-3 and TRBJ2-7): GAGVSQTPSNKVTEKGKYVELRCDPISGHTALYWYRQSLGQGPEFLIYFQGTGAADDSGLPNDRFFAVRPEGSVSTLKIQRTERGDSAVYLCASRPRGKLTEQYFGPGTRLTVT.